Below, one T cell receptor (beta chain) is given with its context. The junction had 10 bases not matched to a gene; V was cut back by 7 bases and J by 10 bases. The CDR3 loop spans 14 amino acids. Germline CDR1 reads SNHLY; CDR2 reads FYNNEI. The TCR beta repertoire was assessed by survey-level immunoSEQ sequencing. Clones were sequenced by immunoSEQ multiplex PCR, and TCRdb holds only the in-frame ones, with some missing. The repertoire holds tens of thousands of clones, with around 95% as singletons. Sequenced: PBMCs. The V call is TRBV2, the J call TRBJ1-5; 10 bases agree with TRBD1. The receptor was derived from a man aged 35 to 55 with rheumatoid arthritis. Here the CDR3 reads CASTRDRGVGPQHF. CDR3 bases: TGTGCCAGCACCAGGGACAGGGGAGTAGGCCCCCAGCATTTT.